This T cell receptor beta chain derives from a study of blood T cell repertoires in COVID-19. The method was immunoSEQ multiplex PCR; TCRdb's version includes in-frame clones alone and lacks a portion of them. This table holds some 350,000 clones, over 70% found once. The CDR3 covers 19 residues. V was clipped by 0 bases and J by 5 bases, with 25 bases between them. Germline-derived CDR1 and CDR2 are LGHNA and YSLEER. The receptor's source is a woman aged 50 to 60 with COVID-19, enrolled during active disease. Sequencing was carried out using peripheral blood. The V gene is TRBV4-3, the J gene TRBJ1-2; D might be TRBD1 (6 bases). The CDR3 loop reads CASSQESPAGGQGIYGYTF. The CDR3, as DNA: TGCGCCAGCAGCCAAGAGTCCCCAGCGGGGGGCCAAGGGATATATGGCTACACCTTC.